The rows below give T cell receptor beta chains drawn from one sample of a study of CD8 T cells in ankylosing spondylitis. TCRdb used MiXCR to reprocess the 5' RACE reads, holding one entry per CDR3 protein. The sample carries 700,000 to 850,000 distinct CDR3 sequences, 12% recorded once. Material: blood, either unsorted or a sorted T cell fraction (not recorded which). Receptors originate from a male donor with ankylosing spondylitis. CDR3s include the opening cysteine and the closing phenylalanine or tryptophan. D genes are given only for firm matches. Clone size is not always given. Where it is, it says once, few, many or a class for expanded clones.

>NA|TRBV20-1|NA|14|TRBJ2-5
TGCAGTGCTTGCCCGGGCGGCATCCAAGAGACCCAGTACTTC
CSACPGGIQETQYF
>NA|TRBV5-5|many|15|TRBJ1-2
TGTGCCAGCAGCTTGCGGGAGACCTCTAACTATGGCTACACCTTC
CASSLRETSNYGYTF
>TRBD1|TRBV2|NA|14|TRBJ2-3
TGTGCCAGCAGCATCTCCCACCAGGGGGTAACGCAGTATTTT
CASSISHQGVTQYF
>NA|TRBV30|NA|15|TRBJ2-3
TGTGCCTGGAGTGATTGGGGGACTAGCACAGATACGCAGTATTTT
CAWSDWGTSTDTQYF
>TRBD2|TRBV6-1|NA|15|TRBJ2-3
TGTGCCAGCAGTACGCGGGGGATCGGCACAGATACGCAGTATTTT
CASSTRGIGTDTQYF
>NA|TRBV4-3|few|15|TRBJ1-4
TGCGCCAGCAGCCAAGAAAGCAGGGGTAATGAAAAACTGTTTTTT
CASSQESRGNEKLFF
>NA|TRBV4-3|NA|13|TRBJ2-1
TGCGCCAGCAGCCACAAGCCCCTCGATGAGCAGTTCTTC
CASSHKPLDEQFF
>TRBD1|TRBV20-1|NA|14|TRBJ1-3
TGCAGTGCTAGAGGTTCGGGACAGGGAAACACCATATATTTT
CSARGSGQGNTIYF
>NA|TRBV5-1|NA|16|TRBJ2-3
TGCGCCAGCAGCCCCCCGGCGACGGGAGCCACAGATACGCAGTATTTT
CASSPPATGATDTQYF
>NA|TRBV7-9|NA|15|TRBJ2-7
TGTGCCAGCAGCGTCTCCGGGACAAAGTCCTACGAGCAGTACTTC
CASSVSGTKSYEQYF
>TRBD1|TRBV7-2|NA|14|TRBJ1-5
TGTGCCAGCAGCGACAGGGGGCTGTATCAGCCCCAGCATTTT
CASSDRGLYQPQHF
>TRBD2|TRBV4-2|NA|17|TRBJ2-5
TGTGCCAGCAGCCCGGGACTAGCGGGACGCGTTCAAGAGACCCAGTACTTC
CASSPGLAGRVQETQYF
>NA|TRBV11-3|NA|16|TRBJ2-1
TGTGCCAGCAGCCCGCAGACAGGCCCCTCCTACAATGAGCAGTTCTTC
CASSPQTGPSYNEQFF
>NA|TRBV5-1|NA|16|TRBJ2-1
TGCGCCAGCAGCCCCATAAGCACTTACTCCTACAATGAGCAGTTCTTC
CASSPISTYSYNEQFF
>TRBD2|TRBV29-1|NA|14|TRBJ2-1
TGCAGCGTTGAATCTAGCGGGACCGAAGTGGAGCAGTTCTTC
CSVESSGTEVEQFF
>TRBD1|TRBV6-2/TRBV6-3|many|17|TRBJ2-7
TGTGCCAGCAGCGACGGACCGGGACAGGGGGCCTACTACGAGCAGTACTTC
CASSDGPGQGAYYEQYF
>NA|TRBV5-6|NA|13|TRBJ2-7
TGTGCCATCAGCCTGGGGCCACTCTACGAGCAGTACTTC
CAISLGPLYEQYF
>NA|TRBV30|NA|11|TRBJ1-5
TGTGCCTGGAGTATTGGGCAGCCCCAGCATTTT
CAWSIGQPQHF
>TRBD1|TRBV12-3/TRBV12-4|few|14|TRBJ2-5
TGTGCCAGCAGCCCTGACAGGGGAAGAACGACCCAGTACTTC
CASSPDRGRTTQYF
>TRBD2|TRBV20-1|few|14|TRBJ2-7
TGCAGTGCAATAATCGGGACTAGCTTTGACGAGCAGTACTTC
CSAIIGTSFDEQYF
>NA|TRBV5-1|few|16|TRBJ2-6
TGCGCCAGCAGCTTGTTTTCGGGGTCTGGGGCCAACGTCCTGACTTTC
CASSLFSGSGANVLTF
>NA|TRBV4-2|few|18|TRBJ2-3
TGTGCCAGCAGCCACCGCCCCCGGCAGGGTACGGGCACAGATACGCAGTATTTT
CASSHRPRQGTGTDTQYF
>NA|TRBV20-1|few|14|TRBJ2-3
TGCAGTGCAACCGGGACCTCGAACACAGATACGCAGTATTTT
CSATGTSNTDTQYF
>TRBD2|TRBV20-1|NA|13|TRBJ2-3
TGCAGTGCTTACACTAGCGGCACAGATACGCAGTATTTT
CSAYTSGTDTQYF
>NA|TRBV12-3/TRBV12-4|NA|12|TRBJ1-2
TGTGCCAGCAGACCTCAACAGGGTGGCTACACCTTC
CASRPQQGGYTF
>TRBD2|TRBV20-1|few|14|TRBJ2-3
TGCAGTGCCGCTAGCGGGAGGAACACAGATACGCAGTATTTT
CSAASGRNTDTQYF
>NA|TRBV24-1|few|16|TRBJ2-3
TGTGCCACCAGTGGTGCCGGGGCTGGAGGAACAGATACGCAGTATTTT
CATSGAGAGGTDTQYF
>NA|TRBV7-2|few|12|TRBJ1-4
TGTGCCAGCAGCTTATGGGGGGCAAAACTGTTTTTT
CASSLWGAKLFF
>NA|TRBV4-1|NA|16|TRBJ2-3
TGCGCCAGCAGCCAAGACTGGTCAGGCAGAGCAGATACGCAGTATTTT
CASSQDWSGRADTQYF
>TRBD1|TRBV20-1|NA|12|TRBJ2-7
TGCAGTGCTCTTAAACAGGGGGACGAGCAGTACTTC
CSALKQGDEQYF
>NA|TRBV12-3/TRBV12-4|NA|15|TRBJ1-2
TGTGCCAGCAGTTTAAGACAGATTGAAGACTATGGCTACACCTTC
CASSLRQIEDYGYTF
>NA|TRBV12-3/TRBV12-4|many|12|TRBJ1-1
TGTGCCAGCAGCCCACGGGTAACTGAAGCTTTCTTT
CASSPRVTEAFF
>TRBD1|TRBV5-1|few|16|TRBJ2-7
TGCGCCAGCACCCAAATCGAGGGGGCGGCTATCTACGAGCAGTACTTC
CASTQIEGAAIYEQYF
>NA|TRBV30|NA|12|TRBJ1-2
TGTGCCTGGAGTCGGGGGCGCGGAGGCTACACCTTC
CAWSRGRGGYTF
>NA|TRBV9|few|15|TRBJ2-7
TGTGCCAGCAGCGAGGGGGGGGGTACGGTCGGGGAGCAGTACTTC
CASSEGGGTVGEQYF
>TRBD2|TRBV6-1|few|14|TRBJ2-3
TGTGCCAGCCGGCAAGCGGGAGGATCAGATACGCAGTATTTT
CASRQAGGSDTQYF
>TRBD1|TRBV6-1|few|15|TRBJ1-4
TGTGCCAGCAGGCGGCCCGGGACAGGGGATGAAAAACTGTTTTTT
CASRRPGTGDEKLFF
>NA|TRBV7-2|NA|14|TRBJ1-5
TGTGCCAGCAGCTCTCTCCCTTTGGGTCAGCCCCAGCATTTT
CASSSLPLGQPQHF
>NA|TRBV18|few|12|TRBJ1-6
TGTGCCAGCTCACCACAAGGTCAGGTCCTCCACTTT
CASSPQGQVLHF
>TRBD1|TRBV20-1|many|16|TRBJ2-2
TGCAGTGCTAGAGATACGGGACAGGTGTACACCGGGGAGCTGTTTTTT
CSARDTGQVYTGELFF